This T cell receptor (beta chain) was recovered during a study of cytomegalovirus exposure and HLA in healthy donors. General study points: Whilst most TCR sequences proved rare, a subset of public TCRs occurred across many donors. The authors confirmed in vitro that three CMV-associated chains were specific for CMV antigens. Associated with cytomegalovirus, according to the listing, were approximately 160 TCR beta chains.

Generated by immunoSEQ multiplex PCR, the TCRdb table keeps only in-frame clones and is missing some. This sample carries approximately 200,000 clones, approximately 78% of them seen once, and the ten largest clones take around 1.3%. These donors were members of the 120-subject validation cohort, a group separate from the roughly 670-subject first cohort. CDR1 SGHDT and CDR2 YYEEEE come from the germline V gene. The CDR3 is 14 residues long. V gave up 0 bases and J gave up 4 bases, with 5 bases separating them. A note on this clone: Its antigen is not known. Different DNA sequences within this sample yield the same CDR3.

This receptor was obtained from a woman in her twenties or thirties in good health and CMV-seronegative. What was sequenced was PBMCs. V is TRBV5-6 and J is TRBJ1-6; D uncertain. The CDR3 reads CASSLGQYNSPLHF. Here the CDR3 DNA reads TGTGCCAGCAGCTTGGGACAATATAATTCACCCCTCCACTTT. Full variable domain (remainder filled in from reference TRBV5-6 and TRBJ1-6): DAGVTQSPTHLIKTRGQQVTLRCSPKSGHDTVSWYQQALGQGPQFIFQYYEEEERQRGNFPDRFSGHQFPNYSSELNVNALLLGDSALYLCASSLGQYNSPLHFGNGTRLTVT.